The T cell receptor beta chain under discussion was sequenced for a study of T cell responses to AZD1222 COVID-19 vaccine. The CDR3 runs 12 residues. Trimming stripped 6 bases from V and 8 bases from J, with 13 bases between. Germline V gene data show CDR1 as MDHEN and CDR2 as SYDVKM. Generated by immunoSEQ multiplex PCR, the TCRdb table keeps only in-frame clones and is missing some. Of around 84,000 clones listed, approximately 83% were seen once; the top ten hold more than 9%. This chain joins TRBV28 and TRBJ1-2; the D is unclear. This material consisted of peripheral blood, taken 28 days after the second AZD1222 dose. The sequence was obtained from an adult who received the AZD1222 COVID-19 vaccine. This CDR3 reads CASRPLRRGYTF. The CDR3 DNA follows: TGTGCCAGCAGACCACTCAGGCGCGGCTACACCTTC.